A single TCR beta chain is shown here with its context. Clones were sequenced by immunoSEQ multiplex PCR, and TCRdb holds only the in-frame ones, with some missing. This sample yields fewer than 400,000 clones, of which 80% to 90% are seen a single time; over 2% belongs to the top ten. The data were taken from a study of blood T cell repertoires in COVID-19. In the study overall: Italy, Spain and the United States were the sources of the convalescent and acute COVID-19 samples. In each case, the material was cDNA or gDNA derived from T cells, B-cell-depleted T cells, or PBMCs.

The CDR3 covers 15 residues. Germline lookup yields CDR1 ENHRY and CDR2 SYGVKD. The V and J ends lost 2 bases and 0 bases respectively, with 7 bases between them. Self-reported history from a screening survey and questionnaire set each donor's cohort. The specimen was PBMCs or T cells enriched from blood (not recorded which). This chain links TRBV10-3 with TRBJ1-4; D unclear. The TCR comes from a man under 40 who had recovered from COVID-19. CDR3 sequence reads: CAISEGGATNEKLFF. CDR3 DNA: TGTGCCATCAGTGAGGGAGGTGCAACTAATGAAAAACTGTTTTTT.